This TCR beta chain comes out of a study of neurological immune-mediated disorders. Study-wide results and limits: None of the CDR3 amino acid sequences in expanded clones turned up in more than one subject, which points to private repertoires in all groups.

Many counts were recorded for this clonotype. Its antigen is currently unknown. The germline V gene encodes CDR1 MNHEY and CDR2 SVGAGI. The ends lost 4 bases at V and 5 bases at J; junction bases unmatched: 2. The CDR3 spans 15 residues. The authors produced cDNA by 5'RACE using 10-nucleotide random UMIs. TCRdb used MiXCR to reprocess the 5' RACE reads, holding one entry per CDR3 protein. The data contain approximately 70,000 distinct CDR3 sequences, about 5.1% of them seen just once; the ten biggest clones take up around 2.2%. Sequencing used PBMCs. The TCR originated in a woman aged 70-85 years with multiple sclerosis. V usage is TRBV6-5 and J usage is TRBJ2-2; 12 bases agree with TRBD2. The CDR3 DNA follows: TGTGCCAGCAGTTCCGGGACTAGCGGGACCGGGGAGCTGTTTTTT. Protein product: CASSSGTSGTGELFF.